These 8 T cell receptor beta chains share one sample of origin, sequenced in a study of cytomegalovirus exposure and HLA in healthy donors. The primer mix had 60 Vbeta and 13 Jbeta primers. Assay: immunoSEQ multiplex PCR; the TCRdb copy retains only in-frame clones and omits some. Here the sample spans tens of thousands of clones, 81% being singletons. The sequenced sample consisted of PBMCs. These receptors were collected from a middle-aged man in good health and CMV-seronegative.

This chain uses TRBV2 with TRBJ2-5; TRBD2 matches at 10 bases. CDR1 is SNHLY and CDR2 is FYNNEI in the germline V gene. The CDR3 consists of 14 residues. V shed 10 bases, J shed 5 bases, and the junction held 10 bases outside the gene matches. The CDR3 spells CANHLAGGQETQYF. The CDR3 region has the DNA TGTGCCAACCATTTAGCGGGAGGACAGGAGACCCAGTACTTC. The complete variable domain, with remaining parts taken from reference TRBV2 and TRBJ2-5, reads EPEVTQTPSHQVTQMGQEVILRCVPISNHLYFYWYRQILGQKVEFLVSFYNNEISEKSEIFDDQFSVERPDGSNFTLKIRSTKLEDSAMYFCANHLAGGQETQYFGPGTRLLVL.

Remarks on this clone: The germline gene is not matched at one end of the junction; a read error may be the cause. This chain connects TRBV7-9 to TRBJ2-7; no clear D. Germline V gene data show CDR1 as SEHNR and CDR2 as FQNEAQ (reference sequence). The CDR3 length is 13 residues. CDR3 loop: CSSSLISSYEQYF. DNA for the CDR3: TGTTCCAGCAGCTTAATCAGCTCCTACGAGCAGTACTTC. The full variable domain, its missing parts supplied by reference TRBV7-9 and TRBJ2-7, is DTGVSQNPRHKITKRGQNVTFRCDPISEHNRLYWYRQTLGQGPEFLTYFQNEAQLEKSRLLSDRFSAERPKGSFSTLEIQRTEQGDSAMYLCSSSLISSYEQYFGPGTRLTVT.

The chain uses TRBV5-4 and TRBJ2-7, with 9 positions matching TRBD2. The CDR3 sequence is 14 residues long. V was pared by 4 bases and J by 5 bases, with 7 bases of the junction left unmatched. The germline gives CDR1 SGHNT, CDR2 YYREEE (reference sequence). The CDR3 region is CASSRSGGPDEQYF. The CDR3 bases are TGTGCCAGCAGCCGTAGCGGGGGCCCCGACGAGCAGTACTTC.

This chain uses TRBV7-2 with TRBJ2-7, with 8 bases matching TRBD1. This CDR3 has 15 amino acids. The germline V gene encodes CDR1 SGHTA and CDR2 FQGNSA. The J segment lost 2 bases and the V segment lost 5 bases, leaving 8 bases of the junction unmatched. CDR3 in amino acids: CASSLRRTGPYEQYF. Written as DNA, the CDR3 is TGTGCCAGCAGCCTTAGAAGGACAGGGCCCTACGAGCAGTACTTC.

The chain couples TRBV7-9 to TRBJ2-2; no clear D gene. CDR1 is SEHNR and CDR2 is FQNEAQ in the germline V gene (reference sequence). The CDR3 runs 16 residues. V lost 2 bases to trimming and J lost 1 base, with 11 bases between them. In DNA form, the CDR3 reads TGTGCCAGCAGCTTAATCGCGACGGGGAACACCGGGGAGCTGTTTTTT. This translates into CASSLIATGNTGELFF.

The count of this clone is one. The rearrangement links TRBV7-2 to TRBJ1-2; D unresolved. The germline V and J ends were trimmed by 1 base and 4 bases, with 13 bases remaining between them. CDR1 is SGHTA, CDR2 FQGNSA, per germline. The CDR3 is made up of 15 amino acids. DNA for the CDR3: TGTGCCAGCAGCTTAGTCCTGGGCCTATCCTATGGCTACACCTTC. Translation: CASSLVLGLSYGYTF.

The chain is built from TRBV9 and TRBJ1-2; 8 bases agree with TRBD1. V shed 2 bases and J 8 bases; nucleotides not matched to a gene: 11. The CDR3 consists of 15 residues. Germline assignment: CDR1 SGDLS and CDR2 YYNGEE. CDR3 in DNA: TGTGCCAGCAGCGTGAGACAGGGGCCCACGATGGGCTACACCTTC. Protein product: CASSVRQGPTMGYTF.

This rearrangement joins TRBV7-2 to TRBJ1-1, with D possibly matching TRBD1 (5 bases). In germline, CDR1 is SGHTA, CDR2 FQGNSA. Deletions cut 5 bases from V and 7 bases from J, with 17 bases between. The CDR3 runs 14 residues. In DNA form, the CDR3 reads TGTGCCAGCAGCCAGTCGGGCAGGGTGGTTGAAGCTTTCTTT. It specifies CASSQSGRVVEAFF. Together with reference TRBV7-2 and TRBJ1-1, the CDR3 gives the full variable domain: GAGVSQSPSNKVTEKGKDVELRCDPISGHTALYWYRQSLGQGLEFLIYFQGNSAPDKSGLPSDRFSAERTGGSVSTLTIQRTQQEDSAVYLCASSQSGRVVEAFFGQGTRLTVV.